This T cell receptor (beta chain) came from a study of T cell repertoires in ileal Crohn's disease. Findings of the study overall: Clonal expansions were more frequent in active smokers than non-smokers at surgery.

This sample's time point: neoterminal ileum biopsy at postoperative endoscopy, about 6 months after surgery. Of note for this clone: Its antigen remains unidentified.

Germline values: CDR1 SQVTM, CDR2 ANQGSEA. The V segment lost 6 bases and the J segment 4 bases; nucleotides outside the gene matches: 10. This CDR3 has 14 amino acids. Libraries were prepared by immunoSEQ multiplex PCR; TCRdb keeps only in-frame clonotypes and omits some of them. Of more than 7,000 clones listed, 60% to 80% are singletons. The receptor was derived from an adult with Crohn's disease. The chain joins TRBV29-1 to TRBJ2-3; 7 bases match TRBD1. Material: ileal tissue. The CDR3 DNA reads TGCAGCGTCGAACGTCCAGGGGGAGCAGATACGCAGTATTTT. It encodes CSVERPGGADTQYF.